This T cell receptor (beta chain) was captured in a study of identical twins (dated by TCRdb to the mid-2010s). In the study overall: The study deep-sequenced TCR alpha and beta repertoires from monozygotic twins, unrelated adults of various ages and cord blood to test whether fetal clonotypes persist. To rule out contamination, the twin experiments were replicated at different times with different library preparation protocols. Overall results and qualifications from the work: Fewer insertions were carried by abundant cord blood beta clonotypes, a similar but weaker trend appeared in young adult naive repertoires, and no such trend appeared in memory repertoires. Excess twin sharing in beta out-of-frame sequences was weaker because fewer shared sequences lowered the signal-to-noise ratio. Out-of-frame TCR alpha sharing in monozygotic twins was systematically underestimated by recombination models, whereas sharing between unrelated individuals was in agreement with the recombination models. Because the same donors could not be followed over many years, the conclusions relied on cross-sectional statistical analysis. Invariant T cells such as MAIT and iNKT could partly confound zero-insertion analyses, though diverse VJ usage argued against this for most clonotypes. Compared with coincidental sharing between unrelated individuals, out-of-frame TCR alpha sequences shared between twins had an excess of sequences with low generation probability.

Every donor in the study was a healthy Caucasian. Three pairs of female monozygotic twins, all aged roughly 18 to 30 years, made up the twin cohort. The RNA used for TCR libraries was isolated from peripheral blood mononuclear cells. Library construction relied on 5' RACE. TCRdb lists the instrument as Illumina HiSeq 2000. Template switching introduced a universal primer binding site; the final cDNA contained a unique molecular identifier, enabling accurate counting of TCR cDNA molecules. First-strand cDNA for TCR alpha and beta chains was synthesized from specific primers in the conserved constant-segment region. To control for contamination, each cDNA library was double barcoded with a SMART-Mk sample barcode plus Illumina barcodes. TruSeq adapter sequences, together with Illumina sample barcodes, were added in two successive PCR steps. The Illumina HiSeq platform was used with custom primers to sequence TCR alpha and beta cDNA libraries. The authors' pipeline ran thus. Unique molecular identifiers were extracted from raw reads with MiGEC, and CDR3 positions were determined with MiXCR. Recombination models were inferred per individual with the repgenHMM and IGoR tools using an EM algorithm. Shared clonotype analysis was performed with the tcR package in R, normalizing sharing by the product of cloneset sizes. Out-of-frame nonproductive sequences were analyzed to study raw recombination free of thymic and clonal selection effects. In TCRdb, the public reads were trimmed at Q25 with fastp and aligned with MiXCR, with productive beta chains retained. CDR3 protein sequences are deduplicated, and each keeps its most common genes and DNA. The V and J calls come from TCRdb's annotation, not from the publication. Present in this sample are about 810,000 distinct CDR3 sequences, approximately 13% of which were seen just once. The ten largest clonotypes hold about 1.5% of the sample.

This clonotype was seen at least ten times. Its antigen target is currently unknown. No much larger clone is present one base from it, and per-base qualities are unavailable. From its cysteine to its phenylalanine, the CDR3 spans 14 amino acids. This entry keeps only the CDR3 DNA: 42 bases, framed from base 1. Trimming at the junction amounts to 1 base on V and 1 base on J, and the germline ends lie 7 bases apart. CDR1 SEHNR and CDR2 FQNEAQ were looked up in the germline V gene (reference sequence). Separately, the same data were catalogued under a study of yellow fever vaccine responses in identical twins. Taken from the second paper: According to the authors, in identical twins the way T cells responded to vaccination appeared partly convergent and partly personalized. In identical twins, the study followed T cell clones that responded to the vaccine with precision.

The sequencing sample was made of PBMCs. The source is a woman younger than 30 in good health. In this chain, TRBV7-9 is recombined with TRBJ1-2, with the identity of the D gene unclear. The CDR3: CASSLGQVNYGYTF. The nucleotide sequence is given as TGTGCCAGCAGCTTAGGCCAGGTTAACTATGGCTACACCTTC.